This TCR beta chain was sequenced for a study of PD-1 blockade in mismatch repair-deficient tumors. Sequencing used immunoSEQ multiplex PCR; TCRdb keeps in-frame clones, though not all of them. This sample has approximately 100,000 clones, with under 90% found just once. The trim removed 6 bases at V and 0 bases at J, leaving 4 bases unmatched. Germline CDR1 is LNHDA and CDR2 is SQIVND (reference sequence). The CDR3 length is 17 residues. The rearrangement uses TRBV19 and TRBJ2-5, with 16 nucleotides matching TRBD2. The sample in question was peripheral blood, obtained around 8 months after starting pembrolizumab. This clonotype was sampled from an adult with mismatch repair-deficient cancer. CDR3 loop: CASRPGLAGGYQETQYF. As DNA, the CDR3 is TGTGCCAGTAGACCGGGACTAGCGGGAGGGTACCAAGAGACCCAGTACTTC.